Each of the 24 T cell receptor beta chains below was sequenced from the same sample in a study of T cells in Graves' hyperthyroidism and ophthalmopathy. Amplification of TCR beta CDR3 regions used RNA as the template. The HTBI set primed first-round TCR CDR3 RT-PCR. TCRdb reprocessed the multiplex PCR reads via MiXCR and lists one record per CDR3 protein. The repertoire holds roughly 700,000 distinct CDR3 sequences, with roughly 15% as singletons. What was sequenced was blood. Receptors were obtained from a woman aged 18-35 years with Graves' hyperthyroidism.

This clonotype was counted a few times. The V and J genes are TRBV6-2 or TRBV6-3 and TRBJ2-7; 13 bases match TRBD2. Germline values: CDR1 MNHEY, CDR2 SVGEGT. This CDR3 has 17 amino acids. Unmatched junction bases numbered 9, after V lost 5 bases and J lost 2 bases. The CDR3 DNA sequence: TGTGCCAGCAGTCGGACTAGCGGGAGACTTGGAACCTACGAGCAGTACTTC. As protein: CASSRTSGRLGTYEQYF.

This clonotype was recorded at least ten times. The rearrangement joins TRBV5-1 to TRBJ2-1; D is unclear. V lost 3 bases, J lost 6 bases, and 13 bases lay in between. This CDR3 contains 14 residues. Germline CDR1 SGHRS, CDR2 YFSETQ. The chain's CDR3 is CASSSTPPSNEQFF. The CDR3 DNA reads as TGCGCCAGCAGCTCGACTCCTCCGAGCAATGAGCAGTTCTTC.

The CDR3 region has the DNA TGTGCCAGTAGTCCGTGGGACGGCGGGAGGCCGGGGGAGCAGTACTTC. Translated, it gives CASSPWDGGRPGEQYF. The chain couples TRBV19 to TRBJ2-7; 8 bases match TRBD2. Losses at the gene ends were 5 bases for V and 7 bases for J; bases not matched to a gene: 16. The V gene's germline CDR1 is LNHDA and CDR2 SQIVND (reference sequence). The CDR3 totals 16 residues.

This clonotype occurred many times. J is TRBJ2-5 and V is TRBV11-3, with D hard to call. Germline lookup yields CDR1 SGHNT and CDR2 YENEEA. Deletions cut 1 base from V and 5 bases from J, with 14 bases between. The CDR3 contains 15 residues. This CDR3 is CASSLGSWSQETQYF. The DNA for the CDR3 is TGTGCCAGCAGCTTAGGGTCCTGGAGTCAGGAGACCCAGTACTTC.

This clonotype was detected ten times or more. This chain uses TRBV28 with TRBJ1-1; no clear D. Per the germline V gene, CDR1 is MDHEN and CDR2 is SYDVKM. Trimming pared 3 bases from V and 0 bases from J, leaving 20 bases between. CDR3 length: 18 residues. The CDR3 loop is CASSFPAAAIYLNTEAFF. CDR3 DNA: TGTGCCAGCAGTTTCCCCGCAGCCGCTATCTATTTGAACACTGAAGCTTTCTTT.

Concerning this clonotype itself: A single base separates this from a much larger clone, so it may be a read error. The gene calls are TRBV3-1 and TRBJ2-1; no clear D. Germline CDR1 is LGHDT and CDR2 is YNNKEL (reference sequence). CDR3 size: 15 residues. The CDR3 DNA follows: TGTACCAGCAGCCAGGATCTGAGCTCCTACAATGAGCAGTTCTTC. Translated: CTSSQDLSSYNEQFF.

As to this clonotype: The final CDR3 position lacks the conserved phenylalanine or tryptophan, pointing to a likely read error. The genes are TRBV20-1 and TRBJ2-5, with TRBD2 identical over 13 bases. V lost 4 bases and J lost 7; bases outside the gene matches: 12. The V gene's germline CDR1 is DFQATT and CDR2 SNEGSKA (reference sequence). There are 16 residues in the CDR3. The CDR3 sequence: CSATGGGLAGPGTQYL. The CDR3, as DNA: TGCAGTGCTACGGGGGGGGGACTAGCGGGACCTGGGACCCAGTACCTC.

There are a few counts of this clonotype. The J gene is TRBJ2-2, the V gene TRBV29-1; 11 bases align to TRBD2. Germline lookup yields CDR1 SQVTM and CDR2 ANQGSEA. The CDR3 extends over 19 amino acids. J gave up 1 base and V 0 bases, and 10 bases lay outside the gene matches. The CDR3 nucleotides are TGCAGCGTTGAAGAGTGGAGAACTAGCGGGAGACTGAACACCGGGGAGCTGTTTTTT. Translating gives CSVEEWRTSGRLNTGELFF.

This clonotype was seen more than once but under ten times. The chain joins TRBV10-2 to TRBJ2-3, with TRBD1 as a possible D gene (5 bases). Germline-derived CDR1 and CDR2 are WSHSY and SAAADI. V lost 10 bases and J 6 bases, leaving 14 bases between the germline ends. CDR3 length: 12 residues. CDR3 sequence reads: CATSPAGDTQYF. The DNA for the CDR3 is TGCGCCACCTCCCCAGCAGGGGATACGCAGTATTTT.

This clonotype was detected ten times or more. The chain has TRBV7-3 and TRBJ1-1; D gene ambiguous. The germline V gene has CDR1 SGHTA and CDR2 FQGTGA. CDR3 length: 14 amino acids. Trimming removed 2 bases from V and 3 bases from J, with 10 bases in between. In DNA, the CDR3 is TGTGCCAGCAGCTTAGGTCGAGCGGACACTGAAGCTTTCTTT. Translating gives CASSLGRADTEAFF. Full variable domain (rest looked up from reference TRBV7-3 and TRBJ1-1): GAGVSQTPSNKVTEKGKYVELRCDPISGHTALYWYRQSLGQGPEFLIYFQGTGAADDSGLPNDRFFAVRPEGSVSTLKIQRTERGDSAVYLCASSLGRADTEAFFGQGTRLTVV.

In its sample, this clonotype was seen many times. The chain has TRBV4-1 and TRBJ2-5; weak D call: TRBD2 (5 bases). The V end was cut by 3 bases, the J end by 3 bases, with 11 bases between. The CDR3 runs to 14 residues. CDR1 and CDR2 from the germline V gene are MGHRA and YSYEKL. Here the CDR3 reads CASSHGDGEETQYF. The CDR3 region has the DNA TGCGCCAGCAGCCACGGCGACGGGGAAGAGACCCAGTACTTC.

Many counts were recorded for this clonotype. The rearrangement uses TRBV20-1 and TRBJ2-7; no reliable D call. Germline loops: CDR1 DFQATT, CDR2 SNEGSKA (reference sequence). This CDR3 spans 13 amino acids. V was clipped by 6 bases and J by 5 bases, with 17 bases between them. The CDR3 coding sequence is TGCAGTGCAAGGCGTAGCCGAGCCAACGAGCAGTACTTC. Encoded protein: CSARRSRANEQYF.

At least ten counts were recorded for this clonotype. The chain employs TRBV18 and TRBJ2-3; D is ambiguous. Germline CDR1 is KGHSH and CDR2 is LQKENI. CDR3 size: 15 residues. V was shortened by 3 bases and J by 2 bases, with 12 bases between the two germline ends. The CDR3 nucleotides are TGTGCCAGCTCACCTCCCGAGCAGACCACAGATACGCAGTATTTT. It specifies CASSPPEQTTDTQYF.

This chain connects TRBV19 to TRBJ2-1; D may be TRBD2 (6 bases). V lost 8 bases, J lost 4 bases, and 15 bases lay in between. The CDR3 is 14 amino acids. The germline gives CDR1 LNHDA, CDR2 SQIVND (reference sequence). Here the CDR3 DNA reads TGTGCCAGTCAGACGGCGGGACCGTACAATGAGCAGTTCTTC. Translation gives CASQTAGPYNEQFF.

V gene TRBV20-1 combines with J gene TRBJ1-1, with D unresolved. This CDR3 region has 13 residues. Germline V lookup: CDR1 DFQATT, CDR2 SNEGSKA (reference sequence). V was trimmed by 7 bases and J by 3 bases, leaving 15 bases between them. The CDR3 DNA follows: TGCAGTGTAGGGCGGAGGGCCGACACTGAAGCTTTCTTT. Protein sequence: CSVGRRADTEAFF.

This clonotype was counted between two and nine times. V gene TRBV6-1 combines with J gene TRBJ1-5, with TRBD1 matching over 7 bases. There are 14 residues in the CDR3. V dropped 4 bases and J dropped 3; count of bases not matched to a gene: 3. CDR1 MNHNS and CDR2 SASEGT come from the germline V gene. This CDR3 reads CASSVQGFNQPQHF. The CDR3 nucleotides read TGTGCCAGCAGTGTACAGGGGTTCAATCAGCCCCAGCATTTT.

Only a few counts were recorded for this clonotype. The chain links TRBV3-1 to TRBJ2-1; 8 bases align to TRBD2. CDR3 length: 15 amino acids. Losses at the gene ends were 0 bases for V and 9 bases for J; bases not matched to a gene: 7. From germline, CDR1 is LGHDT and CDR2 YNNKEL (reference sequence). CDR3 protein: CASSQEGLAGREQFF. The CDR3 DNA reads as TGTGCCAGCAGCCAAGAGGGTCTAGCGGGTCGTGAGCAGTTCTTC.

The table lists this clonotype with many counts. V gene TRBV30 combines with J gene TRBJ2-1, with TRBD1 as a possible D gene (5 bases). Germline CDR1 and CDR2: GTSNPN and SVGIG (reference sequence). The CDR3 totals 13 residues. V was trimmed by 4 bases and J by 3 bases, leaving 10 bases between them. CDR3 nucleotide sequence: TGTGCCTGGAAGCACGACAGCTACAATGAGCAGTTCTTC. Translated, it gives CAWKHDSYNEQFF.

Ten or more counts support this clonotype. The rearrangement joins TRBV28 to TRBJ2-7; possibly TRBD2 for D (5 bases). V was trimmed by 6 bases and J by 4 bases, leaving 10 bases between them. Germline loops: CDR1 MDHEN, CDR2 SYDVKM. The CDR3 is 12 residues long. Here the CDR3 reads CASSLPGYEQYF. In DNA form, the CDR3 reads TGTGCCAGCAGCTTACCGGGGTACGAGCAGTACTTC.

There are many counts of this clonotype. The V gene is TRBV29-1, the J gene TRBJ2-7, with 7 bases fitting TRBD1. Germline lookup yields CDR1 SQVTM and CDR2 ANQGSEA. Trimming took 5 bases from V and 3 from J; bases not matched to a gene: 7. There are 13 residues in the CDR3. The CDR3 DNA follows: TGCAGCGTTAGCCAGGGGGAGTACTACGAGCAGTACTTC. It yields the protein CSVSQGEYYEQYF.

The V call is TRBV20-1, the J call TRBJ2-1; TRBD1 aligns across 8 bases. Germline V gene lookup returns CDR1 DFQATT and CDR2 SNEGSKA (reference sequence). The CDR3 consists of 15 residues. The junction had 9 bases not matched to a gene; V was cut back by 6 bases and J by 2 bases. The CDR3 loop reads CSAPPSDRAYNEQFF. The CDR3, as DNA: TGCAGTGCCCCCCCTTCGGACAGGGCCTACAATGAGCAGTTCTTC.

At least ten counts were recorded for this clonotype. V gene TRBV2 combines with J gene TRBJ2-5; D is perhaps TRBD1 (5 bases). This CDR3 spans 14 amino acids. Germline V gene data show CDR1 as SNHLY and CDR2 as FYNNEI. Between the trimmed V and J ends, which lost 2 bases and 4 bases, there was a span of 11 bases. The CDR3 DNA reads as TGTGCCAGCAGTGAAACAGGAGTGGGAGAGACCCAGTACTTC. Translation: CASSETGVGETQYF.

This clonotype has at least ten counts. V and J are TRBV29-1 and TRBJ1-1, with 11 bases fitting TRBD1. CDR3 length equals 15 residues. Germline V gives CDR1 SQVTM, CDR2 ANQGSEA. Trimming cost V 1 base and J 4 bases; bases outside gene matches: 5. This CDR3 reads CSVEGTGGRITEAFF. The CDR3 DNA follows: TGCAGCGTTGAAGGGACAGGGGGCCGGATCACTGAAGCTTTCTTT.

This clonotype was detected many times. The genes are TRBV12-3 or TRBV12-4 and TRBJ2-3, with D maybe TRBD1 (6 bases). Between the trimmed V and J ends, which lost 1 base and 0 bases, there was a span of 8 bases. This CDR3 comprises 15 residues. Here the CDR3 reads CASSLGDTSTDTQYF. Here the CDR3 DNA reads TGTGCCAGCAGTTTAGGGGACACTAGCACAGATACGCAGTATTTT.